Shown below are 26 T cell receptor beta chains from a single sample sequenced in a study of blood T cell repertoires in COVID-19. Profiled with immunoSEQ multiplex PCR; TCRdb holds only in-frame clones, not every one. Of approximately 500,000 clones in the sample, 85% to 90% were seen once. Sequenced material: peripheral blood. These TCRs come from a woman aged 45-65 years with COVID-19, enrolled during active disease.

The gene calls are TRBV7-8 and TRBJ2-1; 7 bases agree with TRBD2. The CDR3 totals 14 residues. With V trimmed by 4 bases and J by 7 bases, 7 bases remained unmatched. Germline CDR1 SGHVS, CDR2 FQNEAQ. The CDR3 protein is CASSSLRSGNEQFF. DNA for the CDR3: TGTGCCAGCAGCTCTTTACGTAGCGGGAATGAGCAGTTCTTC.

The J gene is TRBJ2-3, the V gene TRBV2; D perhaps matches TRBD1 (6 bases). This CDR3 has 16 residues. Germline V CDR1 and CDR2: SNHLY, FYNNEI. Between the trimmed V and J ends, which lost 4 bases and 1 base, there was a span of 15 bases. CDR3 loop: CASSASGAGGTDTQYF. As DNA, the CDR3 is TGTGCCAGCAGTGCATCAGGGGCCGGGGGCACAGATACGCAGTATTTT.

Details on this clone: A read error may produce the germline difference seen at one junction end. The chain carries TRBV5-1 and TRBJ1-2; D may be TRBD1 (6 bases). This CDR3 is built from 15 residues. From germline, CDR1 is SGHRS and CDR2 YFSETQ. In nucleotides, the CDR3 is TGCGCCAGCAGTTTGGGGGCTGGTATTAACTATGGCTACACCTTC. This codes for CASSLGAGINYGYTF.

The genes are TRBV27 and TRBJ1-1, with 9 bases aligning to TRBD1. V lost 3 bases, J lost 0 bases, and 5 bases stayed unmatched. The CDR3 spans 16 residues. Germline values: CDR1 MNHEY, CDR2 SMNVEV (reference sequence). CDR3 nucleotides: TGTGCCAGCAGTTTGGGGACAGGGCCTTTGAACACTGAAGCTTTCTTT. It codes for CASSLGTGPLNTEAFF.

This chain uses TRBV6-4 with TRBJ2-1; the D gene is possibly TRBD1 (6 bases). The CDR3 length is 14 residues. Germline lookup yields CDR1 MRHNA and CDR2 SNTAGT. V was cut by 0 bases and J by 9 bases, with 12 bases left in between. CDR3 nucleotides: TGTGCCAGCAGTGACTCGGGGCTAGGGGGTGAGCAGTTCTTC. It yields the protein CASSDSGLGGEQFF.

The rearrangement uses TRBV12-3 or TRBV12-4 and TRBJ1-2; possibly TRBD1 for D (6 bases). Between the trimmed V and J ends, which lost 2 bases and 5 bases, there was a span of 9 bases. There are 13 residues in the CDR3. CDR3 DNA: TGTGCCAGCAGTTTAAGCAGGGGATATGGCTACACCTTC. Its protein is CASSLSRGYGYTF.

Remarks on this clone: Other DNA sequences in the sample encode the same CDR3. This CDR3 reads CASSRQGRDQPQHF. The CDR3 DNA sequence: TGTGCCAGCAGTCGACAGGGGCGGGATCAGCCCCAGCATTTT. The chain joins TRBV2 to TRBJ1-5, with 8 bases aligning to TRBD1. The V gene's germline CDR1 is SNHLY and CDR2 FYNNEI. V lost 5 bases, J lost 5 bases, and 5 bases stayed unmatched. The CDR3 runs to 14 residues.

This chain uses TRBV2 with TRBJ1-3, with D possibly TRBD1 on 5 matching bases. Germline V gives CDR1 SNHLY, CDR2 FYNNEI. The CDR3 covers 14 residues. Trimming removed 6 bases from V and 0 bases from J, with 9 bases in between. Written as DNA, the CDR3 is TGTGCCAGCAGACAGGAGAGCTCTGGAAACACCATATATTTT. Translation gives CASRQESSGNTIYF.

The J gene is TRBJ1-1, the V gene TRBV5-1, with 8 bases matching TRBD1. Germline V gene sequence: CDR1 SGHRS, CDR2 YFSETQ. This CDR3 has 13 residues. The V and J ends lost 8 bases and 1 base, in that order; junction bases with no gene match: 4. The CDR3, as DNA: TGCGCCAGTTCACAGGGGGAGAACACTGAAGCTTTCTTT. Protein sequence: CASSQGENTEAFF.

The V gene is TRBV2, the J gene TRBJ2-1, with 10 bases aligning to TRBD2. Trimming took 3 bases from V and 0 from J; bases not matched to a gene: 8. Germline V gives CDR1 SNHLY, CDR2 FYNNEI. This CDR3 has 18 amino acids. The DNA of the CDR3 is TGTGCCAGCAGTGAGTTAGCGGGGGGCCAAAGCTCCTACAATGAGCAGTTCTTC. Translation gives CASSELAGGQSSYNEQFF.

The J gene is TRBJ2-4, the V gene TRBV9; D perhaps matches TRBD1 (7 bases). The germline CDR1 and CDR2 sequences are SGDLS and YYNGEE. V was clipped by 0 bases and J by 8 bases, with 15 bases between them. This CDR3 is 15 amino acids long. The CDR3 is CASSVGGRGVDIQYF. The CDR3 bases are TGTGCCAGCAGCGTAGGTGGCAGGGGGGTAGACATTCAGTACTTC.

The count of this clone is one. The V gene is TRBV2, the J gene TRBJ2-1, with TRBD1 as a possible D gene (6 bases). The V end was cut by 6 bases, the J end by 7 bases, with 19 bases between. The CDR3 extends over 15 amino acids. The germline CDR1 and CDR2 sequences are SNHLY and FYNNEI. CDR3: CASRRVIGQRNEQFF. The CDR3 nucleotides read TGTGCCAGCAGGAGAGTGATCGGACAGCGGAATGAGCAGTTCTTC. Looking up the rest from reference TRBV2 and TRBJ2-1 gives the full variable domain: EPEVTQTPSHQVTQMGQEVILRCVPISNHLYFYWYRQILGQKVEFLVSFYNNEISEKSEIFDDQFSVERPDGSNFTLKIRSTKLEDSAMYFCASRRVIGQRNEQFFGPGTRLTVL.

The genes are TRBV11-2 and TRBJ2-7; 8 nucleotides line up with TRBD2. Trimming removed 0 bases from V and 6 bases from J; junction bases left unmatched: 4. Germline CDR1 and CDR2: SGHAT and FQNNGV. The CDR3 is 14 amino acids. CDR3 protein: CASSLDPGGSEQYF. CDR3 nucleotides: TGTGCCAGCAGCTTAGATCCGGGGGGGAGCGAGCAGTACTTC.

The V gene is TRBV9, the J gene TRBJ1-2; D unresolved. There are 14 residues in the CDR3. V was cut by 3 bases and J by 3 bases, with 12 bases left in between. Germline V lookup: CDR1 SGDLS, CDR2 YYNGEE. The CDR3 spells CASSANLGHYGYTF. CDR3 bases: TGTGCCAGCAGCGCCAATCTAGGTCACTATGGCTACACCTTC.

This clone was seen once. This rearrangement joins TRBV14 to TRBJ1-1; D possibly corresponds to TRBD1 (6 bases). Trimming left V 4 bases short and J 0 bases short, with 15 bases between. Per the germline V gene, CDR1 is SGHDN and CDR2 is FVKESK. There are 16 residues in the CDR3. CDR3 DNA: TGTGCCAGCAGCCCGTCGACAGGTACCCTGAACACTGAAGCTTTCTTT. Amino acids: CASSPSTGTLNTEAFF.

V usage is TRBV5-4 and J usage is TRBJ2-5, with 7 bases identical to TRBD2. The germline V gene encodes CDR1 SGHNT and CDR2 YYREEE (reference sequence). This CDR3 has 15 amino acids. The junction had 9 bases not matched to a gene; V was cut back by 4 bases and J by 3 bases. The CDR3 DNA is TGTGCCAGCAGCCGACCCACCCGGGGGGAAGAGACCCAGTACTTC. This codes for CASSRPTRGEETQYF.

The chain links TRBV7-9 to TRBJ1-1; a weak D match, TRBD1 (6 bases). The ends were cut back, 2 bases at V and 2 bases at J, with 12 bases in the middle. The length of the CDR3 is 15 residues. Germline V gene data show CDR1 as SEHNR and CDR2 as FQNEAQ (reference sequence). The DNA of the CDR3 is TGTGCCAGCAGCTTACTGACAGGCCTTAACACTGAAGCTTTCTTT. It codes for CASSLLTGLNTEAFF.

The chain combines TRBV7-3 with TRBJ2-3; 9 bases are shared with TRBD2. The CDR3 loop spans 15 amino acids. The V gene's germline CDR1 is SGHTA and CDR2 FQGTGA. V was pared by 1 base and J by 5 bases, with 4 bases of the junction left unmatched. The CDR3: CASSLSGTSLDTQYF. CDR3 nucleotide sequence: TGTGCCAGCAGCTTAAGCGGGACTAGCTTAGATACGCAGTATTTT.

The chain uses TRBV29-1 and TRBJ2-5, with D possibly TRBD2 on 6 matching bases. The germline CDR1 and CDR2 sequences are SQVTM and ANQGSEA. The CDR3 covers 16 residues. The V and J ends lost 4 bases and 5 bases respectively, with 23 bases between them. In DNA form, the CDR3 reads TGCAGCGTTGGAGAGGGGTCTTCCCCGGGGGTCGAGACCCAGTACTTC. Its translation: CSVGEGSSPGVETQYF.

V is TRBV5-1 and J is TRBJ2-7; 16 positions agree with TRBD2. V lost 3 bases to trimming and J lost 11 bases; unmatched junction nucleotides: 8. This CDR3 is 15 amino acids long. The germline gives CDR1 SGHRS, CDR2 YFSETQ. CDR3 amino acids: CASSSAGLAGGLKYF. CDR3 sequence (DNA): TGCGCCAGCAGCTCTGCGGGACTAGCGGGGGGGCTAAAGTACTTC.

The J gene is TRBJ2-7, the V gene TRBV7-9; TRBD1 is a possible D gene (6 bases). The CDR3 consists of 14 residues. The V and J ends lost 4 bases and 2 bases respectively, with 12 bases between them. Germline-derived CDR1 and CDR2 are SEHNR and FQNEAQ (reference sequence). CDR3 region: CASSSWDTPYEQYF. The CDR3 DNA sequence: TGTGCCAGCAGCTCCTGGGACACTCCCTACGAGCAGTACTTC.

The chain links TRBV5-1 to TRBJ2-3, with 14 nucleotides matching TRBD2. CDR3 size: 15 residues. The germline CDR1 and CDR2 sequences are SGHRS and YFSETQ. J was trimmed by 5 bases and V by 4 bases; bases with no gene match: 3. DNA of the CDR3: TGCGCCAGCAGCGGACTAGCGGGGGGAAGAGATACGCAGTATTTT. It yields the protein CASSGLAGGRDTQYF.

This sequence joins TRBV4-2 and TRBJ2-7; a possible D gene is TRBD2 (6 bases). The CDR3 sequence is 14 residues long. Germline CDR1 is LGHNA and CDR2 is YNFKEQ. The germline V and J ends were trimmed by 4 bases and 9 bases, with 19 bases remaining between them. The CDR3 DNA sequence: TGTGCCAGCAGCCTAGGGGAAGCGGGCAGGGTGCAGTACTTC. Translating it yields CASSLGEAGRVQYF.

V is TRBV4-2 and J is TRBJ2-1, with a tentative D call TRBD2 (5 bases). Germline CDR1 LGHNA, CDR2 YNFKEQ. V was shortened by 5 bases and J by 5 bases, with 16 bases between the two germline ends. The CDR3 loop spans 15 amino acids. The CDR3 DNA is TGTGCCAGCAGCTCCCTAGGACTGCGAGACAATGAGCAGTTCTTC. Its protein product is CASSSLGLRDNEQFF.

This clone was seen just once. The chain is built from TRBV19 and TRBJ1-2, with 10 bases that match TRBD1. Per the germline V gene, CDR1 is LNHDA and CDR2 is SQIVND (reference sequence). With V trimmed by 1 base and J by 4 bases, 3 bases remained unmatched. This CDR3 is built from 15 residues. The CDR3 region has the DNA TGTGCCAGTAGTATAGCGGGACAGGGGCTCTATGGCTACACCTTC. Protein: CASSIAGQGLYGYTF.

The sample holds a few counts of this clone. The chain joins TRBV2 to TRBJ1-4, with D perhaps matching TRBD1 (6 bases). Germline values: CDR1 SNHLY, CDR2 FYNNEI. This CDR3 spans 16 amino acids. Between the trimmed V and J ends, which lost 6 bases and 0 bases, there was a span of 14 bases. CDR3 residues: CASSLYPGATNEKLFF. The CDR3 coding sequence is TGTGCCAGCAGCCTCTACCCAGGGGCAACTAATGAAAAACTGTTTTTT.